The next 4 T cell receptor beta chains were all read from a single sample in a study of tumor and adjacent non-tumor tissue in lung cancer. Three rounds of nested PCR, following a modified ARM-PCR protocol, produced the TCRbeta library. MiXCR, applied by TCRdb to the multiplex PCR reads, yields one record per CDR3 protein. The sample lists about 86,000 distinct CDR3 sequences; roughly 77% were seen once. RNA was extracted from bulk tissue without any cell sorting. Distant lung tissue was collected more than 3 cm away from the tumor edge. The sequenced sample consisted of distant non-tumor lung tissue. The receptors shown here come from a woman between 50 and 59 years old with non-small cell lung cancer.

In regard to this clonotype: One end of the junction does not line up with germline, which may come from a read error. The rearrangement joins TRBV7-3 to TRBJ2-6; no reliable D call. The CDR3 spans 15 residues. Germline lookup yields CDR1 SGHTA and CDR2 FQGTGA. CDR3 residues: CASSLAPSEANVLTF. The CDR3 DNA follows: TGTGCCAGCAGCTTAGCCCCCTCTGAGGCCAACGTCCTGACTTTC.

This clonotype has at least ten counts. The V and J genes are TRBV28 and TRBJ1-1; 9 bases line up with TRBD1. V lost 4 bases, J lost 1 base, and 7 bases stayed unmatched. Germline V CDR1 and CDR2: MDHEN, SYDVKM. The CDR3 spans 16 residues. In DNA, the CDR3 is TGTGCCAGCAGTTCTTATGGACAGGGGAGGAACACTGAAGCTTTCTTT. Translating it yields CASSSYGQGRNTEAFF.

The chain uses TRBV12-3 or TRBV12-4 and TRBJ1-1, with a weak D call TRBD1 (5 bases). The CDR3 has 13 residues. V lost 5 bases and J 8 bases, leaving 15 bases between the germline ends. The CDR3 region has the DNA TGTGCCAGCAGTGGGACTATGAGCTCGGAAGCTTTCTTT. This encodes CASSGTMSSEAFF.

The chain combines TRBV29-1 with TRBJ2-7; D ambiguous. The CDR3 runs 13 residues. The germline V and J ends were trimmed by 7 bases and 5 bases, with 18 bases remaining between them. Germline CDR1 is SQVTM and CDR2 is ANQGSEA. The CDR3: CSATGRVFDEQYF. The CDR3 region has the DNA TGCAGCGCCACTGGACGAGTCTTCGACGAGCAGTACTTC.